This is a list of T cell receptor beta chains from one sample in a study of CD4 T cell repertoires in COVID-19. Produced via immunoSEQ multiplex PCR; TCRdb's table is partial and in-frame only. The data contain 65,000 to 95,000 clones, 80% to 90% of them singletons. Sequenced material: CD4+ T cells from peripheral blood, taken after recovery from COVID-19. The receptors were gathered from a human donor who had COVID-19. CDR3s leave out the opening cysteine and the closing phenylalanine or tryptophan.

CDR3 length: 13
J gene: TRBJ2-7
V gene: TRBV6-5
CDR3 protein: ASSYTRGETYEQY

CDR3 length: 16
J gene: TRBJ2-7
V gene: TRBV19
CDR3 protein: ASSIGAPTSGSSYEQY

CDR3 length: 15
J gene: TRBJ1-4
V gene: TRBV29-1
CDR3 protein: SVETELYLATNEKLF

CDR3 length: 13
J gene: TRBJ1-5
V gene: TRBV6-5
CDR3 protein: ASCWDIYSNQPQH

CDR3 length: 9
J gene: TRBJ2-7
V gene: TRBV5-1
CDR3 protein: ASSLRDEQY

CDR3 length: 13
J gene: TRBJ1-1
V gene: TRBV5-1
CDR3 protein: ASSNRGSMNTEAF

CDR3 length: 12
J gene: TRBJ2-7
V gene: TRBV14
CDR3 protein: ASSQRLAGGEQY

CDR3 length: 12
J gene: TRBJ1-5
V gene: TRBV6-5
CDR3 protein: ASSYGEGNQPQH

CDR3 length: 12
J gene: TRBJ1-1
V gene: TRBV6-6
CDR3 protein: ASITGTGPSGAF

CDR3 length: 12
J gene: TRBJ1-5
V gene: TRBV2
CDR3 protein: ASSGNRAHQPQH

CDR3 length: 12
J gene: TRBJ2-1
V gene: TRBV11-3
CDR3 protein: ASSRDRGHNEQF

CDR3 length: 14
J gene: TRBJ2-3
V gene: TRBV15
CDR3 protein: ATSRPTGLVTDTQY

CDR3 length: 13
J gene: TRBJ2-1
V gene: TRBV9
CDR3 protein: ASSVAGWSYNEQF

CDR3 length: 13
J gene: TRBJ2-5
V gene: TRBV19
CDR3 protein: ASSMGRGFQETQY

CDR3 length: 12
J gene: TRBJ2-3
V gene: TRBV7-9
CDR3 protein: ASSSGFLGDTQY

CDR3 length: 15
J gene: TRBJ1-5
V gene: TRBV28
CDR3 protein: ASRTTGGGNSNQPQH

CDR3 length: 12
J gene: TRBJ2-5
V gene: TRBV7-2
CDR3 protein: ASSQTPTWETQY

CDR3 length: 14
J gene: TRBJ1-4
V gene: TRBV18
CDR3 protein: ASSLNGAGSAEKLF

CDR3 length: 14
J gene: TRBJ2-3
V gene: TRBV10-2
CDR3 protein: ASSESGGWEADTQY

CDR3 length: 11
J gene: TRBJ1-5
V gene: TRBV18
CDR3 protein: ASSTGQDQPQH

CDR3 length: 14
J gene: TRBJ2-2
V gene: TRBV5-4
CDR3 protein: ASSGTSGRGTGELF

CDR3 length: 12
J gene: TRBJ1-2
V gene: TRBV19
CDR3 protein: ASSIKGANYGYT

CDR3 length: 12
J gene: TRBJ1-3
V gene: TRBV7-2
CDR3 protein: ASSHTGSGNTIY

CDR3 length: 13
J gene: TRBJ2-2
V gene: TRBV11-3
CDR3 protein: ASSLAGEQGGELF

CDR3 length: 12
J gene: TRBJ1-4
V gene: TRBV2
CDR3 protein: ASTDDRGIEKLF

CDR3 length: 11
J gene: TRBJ1-5
V gene: TRBV3-1/TRBV3-2
CDR3 protein: ASSQALDQPQH

CDR3 length: 16
J gene: TRBJ1-5
V gene: TRBV5-8
CDR3 protein: ASSLRGYSGDANQPQH

CDR3 length: 14
J gene: TRBJ1-1
V gene: TRBV6-5
CDR3 protein: ASSYSGEGANTEAF

CDR3 length: 18
J gene: TRBJ1-6
V gene: TRBV21-1
CDR3 protein: ASSKLISSPGSPHNSPLH

CDR3 length: 12
J gene: TRBJ1-2
V gene: TRBV19
CDR3 protein: ASLRDGTNYGYT

CDR3 length: 13
J gene: TRBJ1-2
V gene: TRBV19
CDR3 protein: ASSIDGWGSYGYT